A selection of T cell receptor beta chains follows, all from one sample in a study of cytomegalovirus exposure and HLA in healthy donors. This table comes from immunoSEQ multiplex PCR, and its TCRdb copy is limited to in-frame clones, with some not included. The sample holds approximately 110,000 clones, 70% to 75% seen once. Sample: PBMCs. Every receptor here comes from a man aged 35-49 years in good health and CMV-seronegative. Each CDR3 is given with its conserved first and last residue. A D gene is named only where the DNA matches it firmly. For some rows the clone size is stated as once, few or many, or as a class when expanded; others skip it.

size: .
D: TRBD1
V: TRBV6-5
J: TRBJ2-7
CDR3: CASSYSGDRYEQYF
DNA: TGTGCCAGCAGTTACTCCGGGGACAGATACGAGCAGTACTTC

size: once
D: .
V: TRBV6-1
J: TRBJ2-1
CDR3: CASSVQQASPYNEQFF
DNA: TGTGCCAGCAGTGTACAACAGGCCTCGCCCTACAATGAGCAGTTCTTC

size: .
D: TRBD2
V: TRBV30
J: TRBJ2-7
CDR3: CAWNPLAGAGEQYF
DNA: TGTGCCTGGAACCCCCTAGCGGGAGCGGGGGAGCAGTACTTC

size: .
D: .
V: TRBV7-2
J: TRBJ2-7
CDR3: CASGPAVLSYEQYF
DNA: TGTGCCAGCGGCCCCGCTGTGCTCTCCTACGAGCAGTACTTC

size: .
D: .
V: TRBV6-5
J: TRBJ2-2
CDR3: CASSQDRSSGELFF
DNA: TGTGCCAGCAGCCAAGACAGGTCGTCCGGGGAGCTGTTTTTT

size: once
D: .
V: TRBV6-5
J: TRBJ1-3
CDR3: CASRKQSSGNTIYF
DNA: TGTGCCAGCAGGAAACAGAGCTCTGGAAACACCATATATTTT

size: .
D: .
V: TRBV7-9
J: TRBJ1-1
CDR3: CASSSPQGPSEAFF
DNA: TGTGCCAGCAGCTCTCCCCAGGGTCCGTCTGAAGCTTTCTTT

size: .
D: TRBD1
V: TRBV4-1
J: TRBJ2-7
CDR3: CASSLHQGGTNYYEQYF
DNA: TGCGCCAGCAGCCTTCATCAAGGGGGCACCAACTACTACGAGCAGTACTTC

size: .
D: .
V: TRBV15
J: TRBJ1-5
CDR3: CATSRGQGNQPQHF
DNA: TGTGCCACCAGCAGAGGACAAGGTAATCAGCCCCAGCATTTT

size: few
D: TRBD2
V: TRBV18
J: TRBJ2-3
CDR3: CASSAGAGRADTQYF
DNA: TGTGCCAGCTCGGCAGGGGCCGGGAGGGCAGATACGCAGTATTTT

size: .
D: .
V: TRBV15
J: TRBJ2-7
CDR3: CATSRQGLMYEQYF
DNA: TGTGCCACCAGCAGACAGGGTTTGATGTACGAGCAGTACTTC

size: .
D: .
V: TRBV7-7
J: TRBJ2-1
CDR3: CASSPSGGPSNEQFF
DNA: TGTGCCAGCAGCCCCTCCGGAGGGCCGTCCAATGAGCAGTTCTTC

size: .
D: TRBD1
V: TRBV7-8
J: TRBJ2-3
CDR3: CASSLVSRGTDTQYF
DNA: TGTGCCAGCAGCTTAGTATCCAGGGGGACAGATACGCAGTATTTT

size: .
D: .
V: TRBV6-5
J: TRBJ2-1
CDR3: CASSRPGYNEQFF
DNA: TGTGCCAGCAGTCGGCCGGGATACAATGAGCAGTTCTTC

size: .
D: .
V: TRBV9
J: TRBJ1-2
CDR3: CASSKDKINYGYTF
DNA: TGTGCCAGCAGCAAGGACAAAATAAACTATGGCTACACCTTC

size: .
D: .
V: TRBV6-1
J: TRBJ2-7
CDR3: CASRKDSYEQYF
DNA: TGTGCCAGCAGGAAAGACAGTTACGAGCAGTACTTC

size: .
D: .
V: TRBV6-1
J: TRBJ2-1
CDR3: CASSDRNEQFF
DNA: TGTGCCAGCAGCGACAGGAATGAGCAGTTCTTC

size: .
D: TRBD2
V: TRBV5-1
J: TRBJ2-3
CDR3: CASSRGLAEGTDTQYF
DNA: TGCGCCAGCAGCAGGGGACTAGCGGAGGGCACAGATACGCAGTATTTT

size: .
D: .
V: TRBV7-9
J: TRBJ2-4
CDR3: CASSLVESRGKNIQYF
DNA: TGTGCCAGCAGCTTAGTGGAGAGCAGGGGCAAAAACATTCAGTACTTC

size: .
D: TRBD1
V: TRBV2
J: TRBJ2-4
CDR3: CASSLTPGQGAFTKNIQYF
DNA: TGTGCCAGCAGTCTGACCCCGGGACAGGGGGCTTTCACCAAAAACATTCAGTACTTC

size: .
D: .
V: TRBV7-9
J: TRBJ1-6
CDR3: CASSLEGRASPLHF
DNA: TGTGCCAGCAGCTTAGAAGGCAGGGCCTCACCCCTCCACTTT

size: few
D: TRBD2
V: TRBV27
J: TRBJ2-2
CDR3: CANARGTTANTGELFF
DNA: TGTGCCAACGCGCGGGGGACTACCGCGAACACCGGGGAGCTGTTTTTT

size: .
D: TRBD2
V: TRBV29-1
J: TRBJ2-5
CDR3: CSVVSAGRLETQYF
DNA: TGCAGCGTCGTATCAGCGGGAAGACTAGAGACCCAGTACTTC

size: .
D: .
V: TRBV9
J: TRBJ2-5
CDR3: CASSVGRGSSQETQYF
DNA: TGTGCCAGCAGCGTAGGGAGAGGATCCTCTCAAGAGACCCAGTACTTC

size: few
D: TRBD2
V: TRBV19
J: TRBJ2-6
CDR3: CASRSGRGPGANVLTF
DNA: TGTGCCAGTAGGTCAGGGAGGGGACCTGGGGCCAACGTCCTGACTTTC

size: .
D: TRBD2
V: TRBV7-9
J: TRBJ2-2
CDR3: CASSLVASGIYNTGELFF
DNA: TGTGCCAGCAGCTTAGTGGCTAGCGGGATCTATAACACCGGGGAGCTGTTTTTT

size: .
D: TRBD1
V: TRBV19
J: TRBJ1-1
CDR3: CASSPRVGQGNTEAFF
DNA: TGTGCCAGTAGTCCTAGGGTGGGACAGGGGAACACTGAAGCTTTCTTT

size: .
D: TRBD1
V: TRBV10-1
J: TRBJ2-3
CDR3: CASSSGQGADTQYF
DNA: TGCGCCAGCAGTAGTGGACAGGGCGCAGATACGCAGTATTTT

size: .
D: TRBD1
V: TRBV18
J: TRBJ1-1
CDR3: CASSPFSGGTEAFF
DNA: TGTGCCAGCTCACCATTCTCAGGGGGCACTGAAGCTTTCTTT

size: .
D: TRBD1
V: TRBV5-6
J: TRBJ1-1
CDR3: CASSSDRGRRAFF
DNA: TGTGCCAGCAGCTCGGACAGGGGGCGGAGGGCTTTCTTT

size: .
D: TRBD1
V: TRBV23-1
J: TRBJ2-3
CDR3: CASSRGTCPGTGGGDTQYF
DNA: TGCGCCAGCAGTCGGGGTACCTGTCCCGGGACAGGGGGAGGTGATACGCAGTATTTT

size: .
D: .
V: TRBV29-1
J: TRBJ2-7
CDR3: CSVVDSAYEQYF
DNA: TGCAGCGTTGTGGACAGCGCCTACGAGCAGTACTTC

size: .
D: .
V: TRBV10-3
J: TRBJ1-5
CDR3: CAISPEGDSNQPQHF
DNA: TGTGCCATCAGCCCCGAGGGGGATAGCAATCAGCCCCAGCATTTT

size: .
D: .
V: TRBV29-1
J: TRBJ1-2
CDR3: CSVETAGNYGYTF
DNA: TGCAGCGTTGAAACGGCGGGAAACTATGGCTACACCTTC